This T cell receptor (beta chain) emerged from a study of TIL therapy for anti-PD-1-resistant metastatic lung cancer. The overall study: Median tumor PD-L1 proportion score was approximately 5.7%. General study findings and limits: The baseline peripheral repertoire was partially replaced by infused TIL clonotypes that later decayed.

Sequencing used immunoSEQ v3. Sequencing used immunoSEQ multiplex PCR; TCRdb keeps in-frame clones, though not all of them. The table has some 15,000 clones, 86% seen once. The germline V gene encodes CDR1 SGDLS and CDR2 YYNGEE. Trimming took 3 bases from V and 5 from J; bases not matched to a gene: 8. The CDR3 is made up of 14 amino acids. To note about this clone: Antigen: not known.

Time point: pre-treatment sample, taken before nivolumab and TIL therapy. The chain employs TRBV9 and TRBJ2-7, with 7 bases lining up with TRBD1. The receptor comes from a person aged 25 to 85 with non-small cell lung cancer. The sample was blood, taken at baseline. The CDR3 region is CASSGHGTVDEQYF. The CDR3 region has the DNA TGTGCCAGCAGCGGACACGGGACAGTGGACGAGCAGTACTTC.